This TCR beta chain was profiled in a study of vaccination and CD4 T cells after COVID-19. V dropped 1 base and J dropped 4 bases, with 16 bases sitting between them. CDR1 and CDR2 from the germline V gene are DFQATT and SNEGSKA (reference sequence). This CDR3 comprises 15 residues. On this clonotype: Its antigen is undetermined.

An Oncomine TCR Beta short-read assay was used to sequence the DNA from cultured CD4+ T cells. Genomic DNA was isolated from CD4+ T cells that had been cultured. TCRdb analysed the PCR reads with MiXCR anew, one entry per CDR3 protein. The repertoire consists of about 20,000 distinct CDR3 sequences, with around 80% occurring once and the leading ten covering around 17%. Treatment here: roughly 10-day PBMC culture with coronavirus spike peptide pools or control peptides (ViraFEST assay). Negative selection was the method that isolated CD4+ T cells after around 10 days of culture. The source of this sequence is a human donor who received a COVID-19 vaccine. Source: CD4+ T cells from blood, cultured in vitro, taken after SARS-CoV-2 vaccination. This chain joins TRBV20-1 and TRBJ2-5, with a possible D match to TRBD1 (6 bases). The CDR3 here is CSARVRGWYGETQYF. DNA for the CDR3: TGCAGTGCTAGAGTCAGGGGTTGGTACGGAGAGACCCAGTACTTC.